This T cell receptor (beta chain) was identified in a study of CD8 T cells in Susac syndrome. The authors reverse transcribed roughly 0.5 to 1 ug RNA with random hexamers. The authors amplified TCR beta CDR3 across 54 Vbeta and 13 Jbeta using immunoSEQ multiplex PCR. MiXCR, applied by TCRdb to the immunoSEQ multiplex PCR reads, yields one record per CDR3 protein. The table lists 150,000 to 190,000 distinct CDR3 sequences, about 95% of them singletons. Sequencing of TCR beta, carried out with a high-throughput approach, was applied to CD8+ and CD4+ T cells from the blood. The CD8+ and CD4+ T cells were isolated magnetically using a negative isolation approach, whereas the TEMRA cells were enriched by FACS. CDR1 and CDR2 from the germline V gene are SGHDN and FVKESK. The CDR3 loop spans 17 amino acids. V was trimmed by 0 bases and J by 4 bases, leaving 19 bases between them.

Sequencing was done on a sample of CD8+ T cells from PBMCs. The chain uses TRBV14 and TRBJ2-7; TRBD1 might be the D (5 bases). The TCR comes from a human donor with multiple sclerosis. This CDR3 reads CASSQEGQGWIGYEQYF. DNA of the CDR3: TGTGCCAGCAGCCAAGAAGGGCAGGGATGGATCGGATACGAGCAGTACTTC.